The 29 T cell receptor beta chains reported below all come from one sample, sequenced in a study of T-cell reconstitution after alpha-beta-depleted transplantation in children. The authors prepared the TCRbeta library with unique molecular identifiers. In TCRdb, the PCR reads were re-called with MiXCR into one record per CDR3 protein. This table has about 980,000 distinct CDR3 sequences, about 29% appearing once. The specimen comprised PBMCs, mostly from graft donor cells, sampled 360 days after TCRalphabeta/CD19-depleted stem cell transplant. These receptors were taken from a boy under two years old who had a stem cell transplant for SCID, so the T cells may come from the graft donor.

The chain joins TRBV12-3 or TRBV12-4 to TRBJ1-2; no clear D gene. V was clipped by 3 bases and J by 2 bases, with 10 bases between them. The CDR3 runs to 14 residues. Here the CDR3 DNA reads TGTGCCAGCAGTTTTAGGCCAACGAACTATGGCTACACCTTC. Its protein is CASSFRPTNYGYTF.

The chain links TRBV9 to TRBJ1-1; 7 positions match TRBD1. The CDR3 spans 15 residues. Germline V gene sequence: CDR1 SGDLS, CDR2 YYNGEE. Unmatched junction bases numbered 9, after V lost 3 bases and J lost 4 bases. The CDR3 bases are TGTGCCAGCAGCGCCCGACAGGGTAAGGGCACTGAAGCTTTCTTT. Its protein is CASSARQGKGTEAFF.

Only a few counts were recorded for this clonotype. The chain employs TRBV7-8 and TRBJ2-2; TRBD2 is a possible D gene (6 bases). There are 14 residues in the CDR3. V was shortened by 4 bases and J by 2 bases, with 8 bases between the two germline ends. CDR1 is SGHVS and CDR2 is FQNEAQ in the germline V gene. The CDR3 loop is CASSWGVNTGELFF. The CDR3 DNA reads as TGTGCCAGCAGCTGGGGGGTTAACACCGGGGAGCTGTTTTTT.

The DNA for the CDR3 is TGCGCCAGCAGTCTAGCGGGGGGGGCGGGGGAGACCCAGTACTTC. Its translation is CASSLAGGAGETQYF. This sequence joins TRBV4-1 and TRBJ2-5, with 12 bases that match TRBD2. This CDR3 region has 15 residues. Germline CDR1 and CDR2: MGHRA and YSYEKL. Germline trimming cut 6 bases from V and 5 bases from J; bases unmatched to any gene: 7.

This chain links TRBV9 with TRBJ2-5; D might be TRBD1 (6 bases). From germline, CDR1 is SGDLS and CDR2 YYNGEE. The CDR3 is made up of 16 amino acids. The V gene lost 3 bases and the J gene lost 2 bases, with 17 bases spanning the gap. The CDR3 spells CASSEGVGDGQETQYF. CDR3 DNA sequence: TGTGCCAGCAGCGAGGGGGTGGGGGACGGTCAAGAGACCCAGTACTTC.

The gene calls are TRBV12-3 or TRBV12-4 and TRBJ2-7; 7 nucleotides match TRBD1. The V gene end was trimmed by 1 base and the J gene end by 5 bases; junction bases not matched to a gene: 2. The CDR3 loop spans 13 amino acids. DNA for the CDR3: TGTGCCAGCAGTTTAGGCGACAGGGACGAGCAGTACTTC. Protein sequence: CASSLGDRDEQYF.

This clonotype has just a few counts. This clone may be a read error of a much larger clone one base away. The CDR3 region has the DNA TGTGCCAGCAGTTTCGCGGGGACCCAGTACTTC. Translated, it gives CASSFAGTQYF. The chain combines TRBV12-3 or TRBV12-4 with TRBJ2-5; a weak D match, TRBD2 (5 bases). CDR3 size: 11 residues. V was pared by 3 bases and J by 7 bases, with 6 bases between.

The rearrangement joins TRBV28 to TRBJ2-7; D is possibly TRBD2 (5 bases). Germline V gene data show CDR1 as MDHEN and CDR2 as SYDVKM. V dropped 5 bases and J dropped 2 bases, with 16 bases sitting between them. The CDR3 is 15 residues long. The CDR3: CASSPGTTGTYEQYF. The CDR3 nucleotides read TGTGCCAGCAGTCCGGGAACGACCGGTACCTACGAGCAGTACTTC.

The chain links TRBV27 to TRBJ1-2; 7 bases are shared with TRBD1. CDR3 length: 13 residues. Germline CDR1 reads MNHEY; CDR2 reads SMNVEV (reference sequence). Losses at the gene ends were 5 bases for V and 7 bases for J; bases not matched to a gene: 7. This CDR3 is CASSAQGSGGYTF. The CDR3 coding sequence is TGTGCCAGCAGTGCACAGGGGTCGGGTGGCTACACCTTC.

This clonotype showed up just a few times. The chain combines TRBV20-1 with TRBJ2-5, with a tentative D call TRBD1 (6 bases). The CDR3 loop spans 13 amino acids. In germline, CDR1 is DFQATT, CDR2 SNEGSKA (reference sequence). V was cut by 3 bases and J by 7 bases, with 15 bases left in between. CDR3 amino acids: CSARIQGEGTQYF. The CDR3 DNA follows: TGCAGTGCTAGGATACAGGGCGAGGGGACCCAGTACTTC.

In this sample, this clonotype turned up a few times. The V and J genes are TRBV4-1 and TRBJ2-4; D may be TRBD1 (6 bases). CDR3 size: 16 residues. In germline, CDR1 is MGHRA, CDR2 YSYEKL. Trimming removed 0 bases from V and 9 bases from J, with 18 bases in between. This chain's CDR3 is CASSQERGQGIPIQYF. The CDR3 coding sequence is TGCGCCAGCAGCCAAGAGAGAGGTCAGGGGATACCCATTCAGTACTTC.

This chain connects TRBV28 to TRBJ2-7; no clear D. Trimming took 2 bases from V and 3 from J, leaving 14 bases between them. Looked up from germline, CDR1 is MDHEN and CDR2 is SYDVKM. The CDR3 runs to 15 residues. The CDR3: CASSLRSPTRYEQYF. The CDR3 region has the DNA TGTGCCAGCAGTTTAAGGTCGCCCACCCGCTACGAGCAGTACTTC.

The chain carries TRBV5-6 and TRBJ2-1; 7 nucleotides agree with TRBD1. CDR1 is SGHDT and CDR2 is YYEEEE in the germline V gene. Trimming took 4 bases from V and 2 from J; bases not matched to a gene: 6. CDR3 size: 15 residues. CDR3: CASSPGTAPYNEQFF. The CDR3 coding sequence is TGTGCCAGCAGCCCGGGGACAGCTCCCTACAATGAGCAGTTCTTC. Based on the CDR3 plus reference TRBV5-6 and TRBJ2-1, the full variable domain is DAGVTQSPTHLIKTRGQQVTLRCSPKSGHDTVSWYQQALGQGPQFIFQYYEEEERQRGNFPDRFSGHQFPNYSSELNVNALLLGDSALYLCASSPGTAPYNEQFFGPGTRLTVL.

Only a few counts were recorded for this clonotype. The chain carries TRBV20-1 and TRBJ1-5; D remains ambiguous. CDR1 DFQATT and CDR2 SNEGSKA come from the germline V gene (reference sequence). V lost 5 bases and J lost 2, with 19 bases in between. The CDR3 has 16 amino acids. CDR3 DNA: TGCAGTGCTCTTCCCCCGATTGGTTCTGGCAATCAGCCCCAGCATTTT. Its protein product is CSALPPIGSGNQPQHF.

This clonotype appeared a few times. CDR3 protein: CASSLGQRQYNEKLFF. The CDR3 DNA is TGTGCCAGCAGCTTAGGTCAGCGGCAGTATAATGAAAAACTGTTTTTT. The chain recombines TRBV7-2 with TRBJ1-4; no clear D gene. The germline V gene encodes CDR1 SGHTA and CDR2 FQGNSA. V was cut by 1 base and J by 4 bases, with 13 bases left in between. CDR3 length: 16 residues.

The chain's CDR3 is CASRLDPGPRGDNEQFF. The CDR3, as DNA: TGTGCCAGCAGGCTGGATCCCGGACCCCGGGGGGACAATGAGCAGTTCTTC. The chain couples TRBV5-6 to TRBJ2-1; TRBD2 aligns across 7 bases. Trimming took 5 bases from V and 5 from J; bases not matched to a gene: 16. The CDR3 has 17 amino acids. CDR1 is SGHDT and CDR2 is YYEEEE in the germline V gene.

This clonotype turned up a few times. The V and J genes are TRBV4-2 and TRBJ2-3; D possibly matches TRBD1 or TRBD2 (6 bases each). The CDR3 totals 18 residues. Between the trimmed V and J ends, which lost 0 bases and 0 bases, there was a span of 16 bases. Germline CDR1 is LGHNA and CDR2 is YNFKEQ. This chain's CDR3 is CASSQDPSGEASTDTQYF. CDR3 DNA sequence: TGTGCCAGCAGCCAAGACCCCTCAGGGGAGGCTAGCACAGATACGCAGTATTTT.

This clonotype was observed a handful of times. This chain links TRBV11-2 with TRBJ2-4, with 9 bases fitting TRBD1. Trimming took 1 base from V and 0 from J; bases not matched to a gene: 13. From germline, CDR1 is SGHAT and CDR2 FQNNGV. The CDR3 consists of 20 residues. CDR3 residues: CASSLVLDRGVGGAKNIQYF. DNA of the CDR3: TGTGCCAGCAGCTTAGTTCTCGACAGGGGGGTTGGTGGAGCCAAAAACATTCAGTACTTC.

As DNA, the CDR3 is TGCGCCAGCAGCTCCGGGACAGGGCGAGATACGCAGTATTTT. Its protein is CASSSGTGRDTQYF. The rearrangement joins TRBV5-1 to TRBJ2-3; 9 bases fit TRBD1. The trim removed 3 bases at V and 5 bases at J, leaving 4 bases unmatched. The CDR3 length is 14 residues. The germline CDR1 and CDR2 sequences are SGHRS and YFSETQ.

The J gene is TRBJ2-1, the V gene TRBV20-1; no clear D gene. Trimming left V 5 bases short and J 2 bases short, with 10 bases between. CDR3 length: 13 residues. Germline CDR1 DFQATT, CDR2 SNEGSKA (reference sequence). The CDR3 DNA sequence: TGCAGTGCTGAGGTTCTCGCCTACAATGAGCAGTTCTTC. Encoded protein: CSAEVLAYNEQFF.

CDR3 DNA: TGCAGTGCTAGAGATTGGTCGGGGTGGTATGGCTACACCTTC. Translated, it gives CSARDWSGWYGYTF. The gene calls are TRBV20-1 and TRBJ1-2, with no clear D. Germline V gives CDR1 DFQATT, CDR2 SNEGSKA (reference sequence). The CDR3 runs 14 residues. With 0 bases removed from V and 5 bases from J, the gap between germline ends came to 13 bases.

Ten or more counts support this clonotype. The chain uses TRBV27 and TRBJ2-3, with 8 positions matching TRBD1. The CDR3 has 15 residues. Germline assignment: CDR1 MNHEY and CDR2 SMNVEV (reference sequence). After removal of 5 bases from V and 7 bases from J, the junction contained 11 bases not matched to a gene. Here the CDR3 reads CASSPTGQAGYTQYF. The CDR3 coding sequence is TGTGCCAGCAGTCCTACGGGACAGGCTGGGTATACGCAGTATTTT.

This clonotype was counted only a few times. The chain links TRBV15 to TRBJ2-3; 10 bases map to TRBD1. From germline, CDR1 is LNHNV and CDR2 YYDKDF (reference sequence). The V and J ends lost 4 bases and 2 bases, in that order; junction bases with no gene match: 6. The CDR3 is 16 amino acids. This CDR3 reads CATSKMGQGYTDTQYF. The CDR3 bases are TGTGCCACCAGCAAGATGGGACAGGGGTACACAGATACGCAGTATTTT.

This chain uses TRBV2 with TRBJ2-1, with 14 bases lining up with TRBD2. The germline V gene encodes CDR1 SNHLY and CDR2 FYNNEI. This CDR3 spans 15 amino acids. J lost 10 bases, V lost 6 bases, and 8 bases had no gene match. CDR3 sequence: CASRRLAGGLEEQFF. CDR3 bases: TGTGCCAGCAGGCGACTAGCGGGGGGGCTCGAGGAGCAGTTCTTC.

A note on this clonotype: The junction and the germline gene differ at one end; a read error may be behind it. The chain employs TRBV2 and TRBJ2-3, with 7 bases that match TRBD1. Germline-derived CDR1 and CDR2 are SNHLY and FYNNEI. The CDR3 contains 15 residues. CDR3 DNA sequence: TGTGCCAGCAGCGAAGGGACAGCTAGCACAGATACGCAGTATTTT. Protein product: CASSEGTASTDTQYF.

The chain is built from TRBV28 and TRBJ2-7; D is uncertain. Germline CDR1 reads MDHEN; CDR2 reads SYDVKM. This CDR3 spans 14 amino acids. V was clipped by 2 bases and J by 7 bases, with 15 bases between them. The CDR3 sequence is CASSLSQVLWEQYF. DNA for the CDR3: TGTGCCAGCAGTTTAAGTCAAGTCCTCTGGGAGCAGTACTTC.

The chain links TRBV10-3 to TRBJ2-1; 10 nucleotides line up with TRBD1. This CDR3 comprises 16 residues. V lost 2 bases and J lost 7; bases outside the gene matches: 8. Germline CDR1 ENHRY, CDR2 SYGVKD. The CDR3 bases are TGTGCCATCAGTGAGGCCGGAGGGGACAGGGGAAATGAGCAGTTCTTC. Protein product: CAISEAGGDRGNEQFF.

This clonotype was found a few times. DNA of the CDR3: TGTGCCAGCAGCCCTCAACAGAACACCGGGGAGCTGTTTTTT. Its translation is CASSPQQNTGELFF. This chain links TRBV12-3 or TRBV12-4 with TRBJ2-2, with D uncertain. The CDR3 has 14 amino acids. Deletions cut 6 bases from V and 1 base from J, with 9 bases between.

Only a few counts were recorded for this clonotype. The chain couples TRBV11-2 to TRBJ2-5; D possibly uses TRBD1 or TRBD2 (6 bases each). Trimming stripped 2 bases from V and 5 bases from J, with 12 bases between. The CDR3 is made up of 14 amino acids. CDR1 is SGHAT and CDR2 is FQNNGV in the germline V gene. CDR3 DNA sequence: TGTGCCAGCAGCTTAATCAGGGGACTGGAGACCCAGTACTTC. This codes for CASSLIRGLETQYF.